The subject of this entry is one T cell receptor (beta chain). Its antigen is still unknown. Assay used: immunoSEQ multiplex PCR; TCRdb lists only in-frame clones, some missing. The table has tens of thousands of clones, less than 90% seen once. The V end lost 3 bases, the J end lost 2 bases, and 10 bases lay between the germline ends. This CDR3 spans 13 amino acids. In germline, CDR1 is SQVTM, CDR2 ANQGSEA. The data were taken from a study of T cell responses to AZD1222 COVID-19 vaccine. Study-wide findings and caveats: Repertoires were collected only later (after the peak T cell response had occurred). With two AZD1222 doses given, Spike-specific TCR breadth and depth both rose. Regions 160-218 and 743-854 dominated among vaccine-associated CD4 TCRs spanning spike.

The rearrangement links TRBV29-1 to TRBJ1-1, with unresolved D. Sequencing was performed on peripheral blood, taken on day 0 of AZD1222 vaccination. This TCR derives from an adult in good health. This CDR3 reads CSVDLWVNTEAFF. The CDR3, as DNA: TGCAGCGTTGATCTATGGGTAAACACTGAAGCTTTCTTT.